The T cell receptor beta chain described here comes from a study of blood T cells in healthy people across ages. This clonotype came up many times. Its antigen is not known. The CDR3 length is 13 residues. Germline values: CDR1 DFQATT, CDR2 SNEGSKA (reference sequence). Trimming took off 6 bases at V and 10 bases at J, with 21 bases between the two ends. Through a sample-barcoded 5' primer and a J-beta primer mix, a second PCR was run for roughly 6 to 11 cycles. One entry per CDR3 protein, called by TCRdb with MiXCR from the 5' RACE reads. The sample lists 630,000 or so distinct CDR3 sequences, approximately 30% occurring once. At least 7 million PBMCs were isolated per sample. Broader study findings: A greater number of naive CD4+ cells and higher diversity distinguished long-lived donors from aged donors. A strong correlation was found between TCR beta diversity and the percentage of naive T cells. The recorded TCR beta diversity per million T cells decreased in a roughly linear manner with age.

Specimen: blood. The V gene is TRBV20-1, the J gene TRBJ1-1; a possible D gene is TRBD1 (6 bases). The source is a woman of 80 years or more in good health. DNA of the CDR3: TGCAGTGCCCAAGTGAGGGGGGCGTTGGGAGCTTTCTTT. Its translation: CSAQVRGALGAFF.